A selection of T cell receptor beta chains follows, all from one sample in a study of OX40 agonist ivuxolimab in advanced cancers. The table came from immunoSEQ multiplex PCR; TCRdb's copy has only in-frame clones and leaves some out. The sample has 79,000 or so clones, 85% seen once. Sequenced material: CD4+ or CD8+ T cells sorted from blood, taken in a trial of the OX40 agonist ivuxolimab. The receptors stem from an adult with an advanced solid tumor such as melanoma, head and neck, liver or kidney cancer. The CDR3 runs from the conserved cysteine through the conserved F or W. D genes are given only for firm matches. Size values are once, few and many counts, or a class for expanded clones, and some rows have none.

V	J	D	size	CDR3	DNA
TRBV11-2	TRBJ1-2	NA	NA	CASSLRRRGYTF	TGTGCCAGCAGCTTGAGACGTCGTGGCTACACCTTC
TRBV7-2	TRBJ1-5	NA	NA	CASSLVARQPQHF	TGTGCCAGCAGCTTAGTTGCGCGACAGCCCCAGCATTTT
TRBV7-9	TRBJ2-2	TRBD1	NA	CASSNKGATGELFF	TGTGCCAGCAGCAATAAGGGGGCGACCGGGGAGCTGTTTTTT
TRBV5-8	TRBJ2-3	TRBD2	NA	CASSPHRTSGGADTQYF	TGTGCCAGCAGCCCGCATCGGACTAGCGGGGGGGCAGATACGCAGTATTTT
TRBV7-9	TRBJ1-4	NA	few	CASSLYNNEKLFF	TGTGCCAGCAGCCTGTATAACAATGAAAAACTGTTTTTT
TRBV6-1	TRBJ2-7	NA	few	CASSVKESYEQYF	TGTGCCAGCAGTGTCAAGGAGTCCTACGAGCAGTACTTC
TRBV7-8	TRBJ2-1	NA	NA	CASSLAGRNNEQFF	TGTGCCAGCAGCTTAGCAGGGCGGAACAATGAGCAGTTCTTC
TRBV10-3	TRBJ2-7	NA	NA	CAIRGEYPSYEQYF	TGTGCCATCAGGGGGGAGTACCCTTCCTACGAGCAGTACTTC
TRBV7-3	TRBJ2-2	TRBD1	NA	CASSLMGQGNGELFF	TGTGCCAGCAGCTTAATGGGACAGGGGAACGGGGAGCTGTTTTTT
TRBV27	TRBJ1-1	NA	NA	CASSLGGGRLGTEAFF	TGTGCCAGCAGTTTGGGCGGTGGGCGGCTGGGCACTGAAGCTTTCTTT
TRBV7-3	TRBJ2-2	TRBD1	NA	CASSLRDRMFGGTGELFF	TGTGCCAGCAGCTTAAGGGACAGAATGTTTGGGGGCACCGGGGAGCTGTTTTTT
TRBV2	TRBJ2-5	TRBD2	NA	CASRLEGGAGGETQYF	TGTGCCAGCAGACTCGAAGGTGGAGCGGGGGGAGAGACCCAGTACTTC
TRBV6-6	TRBJ2-7	NA	once	CASSHQEGEQYF	TGTGCCAGCAGTCATCAGGAGGGCGAGCAGTACTTC
TRBV7-8	TRBJ2-5	NA	NA	CASSPTRNGATQYF	TGTGCCAGCAGCCCGACCCGGAACGGGGCGACCCAGTACTTC
TRBV30	TRBJ1-1	TRBD1	once	CAWGGQGTGGTEAFF	TGTGCCTGGGGGGGTCAAGGGACAGGAGGGACTGAAGCTTTCTTT
TRBV5-5	TRBJ2-7	TRBD2	NA	CASSPDGLATYEQYF	TGTGCCAGCAGCCCGGACGGACTAGCGACCTACGAGCAGTACTTC
TRBV19	TRBJ1-2	NA	NA	CASSTRRNVPGYTF	TGTGCCAGTAGTACCCGACGCAACGTTCCGGGCTACACCTTC
TRBV2	TRBJ2-7	NA	NA	CASSVEGKQEYF	TGTGCCAGCAGTGTCGAGGGGAAGCAGGAGTACTTC
TRBV7-3	TRBJ2-2	NA	NA	CASSFQRGNTGELFF	TGTGCCAGCAGCTTTCAGAGGGGGAACACCGGGGAGCTGTTTTTT
TRBV7-2	TRBJ1-1	NA	NA	CASSPVSGEMNTEAFF	TGTGCCAGCAGCCCCGTTTCAGGCGAAATGAACACTGAAGCTTTCTTT
TRBV29-1	TRBJ2-5	TRBD1	NA	CSVRSTGRVEETQYF	TGCAGCGTACGGTCGACAGGGCGGGTAGAAGAGACCCAGTACTTC
TRBV25-1	TRBJ2-2	NA	NA	CASRTSTGNTGELFF	TGTGCCAGCAGAACCTCGACAGGAAACACCGGGGAGCTGTTTTTT
TRBV7-2	TRBJ2-3	NA	NA	CASSFRSPSTDTQYF	TGTGCCAGCAGCTTTCGTAGCCCTAGCACAGATACGCAGTATTTT
TRBV19	TRBJ2-2	NA	once	CASRKGLINTGELFF	TGTGCCAGTAGAAAGGGCCTAATCAACACCGGGGAGCTGTTTTTT
TRBV7-2	TRBJ2-1	NA	NA	CASSANAGVVRSDEQFF	TGTGCCAGCAGCGCCAACGCTGGGGTAGTCAGGTCGGATGAGCAGTTCTTC
TRBV4-2	TRBJ2-5	NA	once	CASRTATGFQETQYF	TGTGCCAGCAGAACAGCTACAGGGTTCCAAGAGACCCAGTACTTC
TRBV5-1	TRBJ1-1	TRBD1	NA	CASSDTGGMNTEAFF	TGCGCCAGCAGCGACACAGGGGGCATGAACACTGAAGCTTTCTTT
TRBV27	TRBJ2-7	NA	NA	CASRPGTAHSYEQYF	TGTGCCAGCCGCCCCGGGACCGCACATTCCTACGAGCAGTACTTC
TRBV23-1	TRBJ1-2	NA	NA	CASSPVRPTFGGYTF	TGCGCCAGCAGTCCCGTCAGGCCAACCTTCGGCGGCTACACCTTC
TRBV9	TRBJ2-1	TRBD2	NA	CASSVGTSGGVEQFF	TGTGCCAGCAGCGTTGGGACTAGCGGGGGGGTTGAGCAGTTCTTC
TRBV19	TRBJ1-1	TRBD1	few	CASSEGYRGVTEAFF	TGTGCCAGTAGCGAAGGGTACAGGGGAGTCACTGAAGCTTTCTTT
TRBV5-5	TRBJ2-7	NA	NA	CASSPSGRALVF	TGTGCCAGCAGCCCCTCCGGAAGGGCGCTCGTCTTC
TRBV30	TRBJ2-5	TRBD2	NA	CAWSQGLVETQYF	TGTGCCTGGAGTCAGGGACTAGTGGAGACCCAGTACTTC
TRBV6-5	TRBJ2-7	TRBD1	NA	CASSYSWTGGTYEQYF	TGTGCCAGCAGTTACTCGTGGACAGGGGGTACTTACGAGCAGTACTTC
TRBV27	TRBJ2-5	NA	NA	CASSLGPGETQYF	TGTGCCAGCAGTTTAGGGCCAGGGGAGACCCAGTACTTC
TRBV5-6	TRBJ1-1	NA	NA	CASSLWAGTGNTEAFF	TGTGCCAGCAGCTTGTGGGCTGGTACGGGGAACACTGAAGCTTTCTTT
TRBV5-1	TRBJ1-4	TRBD1	NA	CASSPSGTGSEKLFF	TGCGCCAGCAGCCCCTCCGGGACAGGGTCTGAAAAACTGTTTTTT
TRBV19	TRBJ1-5	TRBD1	NA	CASTDRGRGNQPQHF	TGTGCCAGTACCGACAGGGGCCGGGGCAATCAGCCCCAGCATTTT
TRBV7-2	TRBJ1-5	NA	few	CASSLEGGNQPQHF	TGTGCCAGCAGCTTAGAAGGCGGCAATCAGCCCCAGCATTTT
TRBV21-1	TRBJ2-7	NA	NA	CASSKGAICRLPYEQYF	TGTGCCAGCAGCAAAGGGGCTATATGCAGACTGCCCTACGAGCAGTACTTC
TRBV19	TRBJ2-4	NA	NA	CASSIGGPLNIQYF	TGTGCCAGTAGTATAGGGGGGCCGTTAAACATTCAGTACTTC
TRBV4-1	TRBJ2-3	NA	NA	CASSQERADTQYF	TGCGCCAGCAGCCAAGAGCGGGCTGATACGCAGTATTTT
TRBV4-1	TRBJ2-5	TRBD2	NA	CASSRGLAGGQETQYF	TGCGCCAGCAGCCGCGGACTAGCGGGGGGCCAAGAGACCCAGTACTTC
TRBV19	TRBJ1-2	NA	NA	CASSLATGSNYGYTF	TGTGCCAGTAGCCTAGCTACCGGGTCTAACTATGGCTACACCTTC
TRBV4-1	TRBJ2-3	TRBD2	NA	CASSQNPSGITDTQYF	TGCGCCAGCAGCCAGAACCCTAGCGGGATCACAGATACGCAGTATTTT
TRBV18	TRBJ2-5	NA	NA	CASSPNEPGGPKETQYF	TGTGCCAGCTCACCTAACGAACCGGGGGGCCCTAAAGAGACCCAGTACTTC
TRBV11-1	TRBJ2-7	NA	NA	CASSSYTLYEQYF	TGTGCCAGCAGCTCCTATACGCTCTACGAGCAGTACTTC
TRBV7-2	TRBJ1-2	NA	NA	CASNPLPGNYGYTF	TGTGCCAGCAATCCGTTGCCAGGAAACTATGGCTACACCTTC
TRBV14	TRBJ1-3	NA	once	CASSPGHSGNTIYF	TGTGCCAGCAGCCCGGGACACTCTGGAAACACCATATATTTT
TRBV7-2	TRBJ1-3	TRBD1	NA	CASSPQGGPSGNTIYF	TGTGCCAGCAGCCCCCAGGGGGGCCCCTCTGGAAACACCATATATTTT
TRBV7-9	TRBJ1-3	NA	NA	CASSLMAGSGNTIYF	TGTGCCAGCAGCTTAATGGCGGGTTCTGGAAACACCATATATTTT
TRBV6-4	TRBJ1-5	NA	NA	CASSDFAGNQPQHF	TGTGCCAGCAGTGATTTCGCAGGGAATCAGCCCCAGCATTTT
TRBV4-2	TRBJ1-2	NA	few	CASSQARGTSYGYTF	TGTGCCAGCAGCCAAGCGAGGGGGACGTCCTATGGCTACACCTTC